Listed below are T cell receptor beta chains from one sample, sequenced in a study of molecular identifiers for immune sequencing clone quantification. TCRdb itself ran the PCR reads through MiXCR, one entry per CDR3 protein. This sample has hundreds of thousands of distinct CDR3 sequences; just under 20% occur once, and the top ten carry about 0.9%. Sequencing was done on a sample of naive CD8+ T cells from blood, with Jurkat cell RNA spiked in. The receptors were gathered from a human donor in good health. Some libraries in this study had Jurkat cell RNA spiked in. CDR3s include the opening cysteine and the closing phenylalanine or tryptophan. A D gene is named only where the DNA matches it firmly. Some rows have no size entry. The others give once, few or many, or a class for an expanded clone.

size: many; J: TRBJ1-1; D: TRBD1; V: TRBV2; CDR3: CASRYRTGTFSDTEAFF; DNA: TGTGCCAGCCGTTATCGGACAGGAACCTTTTCAGACACTGAAGCTTTCTTT
size: few; J: TRBJ1-2; D: -; V: TRBV6-6; CDR3: CASTQLDGPFRGYTF; DNA: TGTGCCAGCACCCAGTTGGACGGACCTTTTAGGGGCTACACCTTC
size: many; J: TRBJ1-1; D: -; V: TRBV6-2/TRBV6-3; CDR3: CASSYWGLNTEAFF; DNA: TGTGCCAGCAGTTATTGGGGGCTGAACACTGAAGCTTTCTTT
size: few; J: TRBJ2-7; D: -; V: TRBV19; CDR3: CASSIVSGHEQYF; DNA: TGTGCCAGTAGTATAGTTTCGGGGCACGAGCAGTACTTC
size: many; J: TRBJ1-5; D: -; V: TRBV20-1; CDR3: CSATDVFTRRDQPQHF; DNA: TGCAGTGCTACGGACGTTTTTACCCGTAGGGATCAGCCCCAGCATTTT
size: many; J: TRBJ2-3; D: -; V: TRBV28; CDR3: CASSLLKGTTDTQYF; DNA: TGTGCCAGCAGTTTACTGAAGGGGACCACAGATACGCAGTATTTT
size: many; J: TRBJ2-2; D: -; V: TRBV29-1; CDR3: CSAPLDTGELFF; DNA: TGCAGCGCCCCCTTGGACACCGGGGAGCTGTTTTTT
size: -; J: TRBJ2-3; D: TRBD2; V: TRBV6-5; CDR3: CAGSYGTGGGPSTDTQYF; DNA: TGTGCCGGCAGTTACGGGACTGGCGGGGGGCCTAGCACAGATACGCAGTATTTT
size: many; J: TRBJ2-7; D: TRBD1; V: TRBV28; CDR3: CASSFRTGALPLPNEQYF; DNA: TGTGCCAGCTCCTTCCGGACAGGGGCCCTACCACTACCTAACGAGCAGTACTTC
size: -; J: TRBJ2-5; D: -; V: TRBV7-9; CDR3: CASSSRWGEPGETQYF; DNA: TGTGCCAGCAGCTCTCGTTGGGGGGAGCCGGGAGAGACCCAGTACTTC
size: few; J: TRBJ2-6; D: -; V: TRBV27; CDR3: CASSSPYTRTSTGANVLTF; DNA: TGTGCCAGCAGTTCCCCCTATACCAGGACGAGCACTGGGGCCAACGTCCTGACTTTC
size: many; J: TRBJ1-5; D: -; V: TRBV12-3/TRBV12-4; CDR3: CASSRDLSQNQPQHF; DNA: TGTGCCAGCAGTCGGGACCTATCACAAAATCAGCCCCAGCATTTT
size: many; J: TRBJ1-1; D: -; V: TRBV6-5; CDR3: CASRIQGHTEAFF; DNA: TGTGCCAGCCGAATACAGGGACACACTGAAGCTTTCTTT
size: -; J: TRBJ2-1; D: -; V: TRBV13; CDR3: CASAQGMGNEQFF; DNA: TGTGCCAGCGCTCAGGGTATGGGGAATGAGCAGTTCTTC
size: -; J: TRBJ2-1; D: -; V: TRBV7-9; CDR3: CASSLVPGTTKGNEQFF; DNA: TGTGCCAGCAGCTTAGTTCCCGGGACAACGAAAGGGAATGAGCAGTTCTTC
size: many; J: TRBJ2-7; D: -; V: TRBV7-9; CDR3: CASSLAPSVTYEQYF; DNA: TGTGCCAGCAGCTTAGCACCGAGCGTAACCTACGAGCAGTACTTC
size: many; J: TRBJ1-1; D: -; V: TRBV5-1; CDR3: CASSGRNTEAFF; DNA: TGCGCCAGCAGCGGCAGGAACACTGAAGCTTTCTTT
size: many; J: TRBJ2-3; D: TRBD2; V: TRBV9; CDR3: CASSALAEPVPDTQYF; DNA: TGTGCCAGCAGCGCACTAGCGGAGCCGGTGCCAGATACGCAGTATTTT
size: many; J: TRBJ2-3; D: -; V: TRBV4-3; CDR3: CASSPGTSSTDTQYF; DNA: TGCGCCAGCAGCCCAGGGACATCTAGCACAGATACGCAGTATTTT
size: many; J: TRBJ2-7; D: TRBD1; V: TRBV20-1; CDR3: CSAAGTAYEQYF; DNA: TGCAGTGCTGCCGGGACAGCCTACGAGCAGTACTTC
size: few; J: TRBJ1-3; D: -; V: TRBV24-1; CDR3: CATSDLVPPSFGNTIYF; DNA: TGTGCCACCAGTGATTTGGTCCCCCCATCTTTTGGAAACACCATATATTTT
size: many; J: TRBJ2-7; D: -; V: TRBV21-1; CDR3: CASSKDENGDYEQYF; DNA: TGTGCCAGCAGCAAAGACGAGAATGGGGATTACGAGCAGTACTTC
size: -; J: TRBJ2-3; D: -; V: TRBV12-3/TRBV12-4; CDR3: CASSPYWTDTQYF; DNA: TGTGCCAGCAGTCCCTATTGGACAGATACGCAGTATTTT
size: -; J: TRBJ1-3; D: -; V: TRBV30; CDR3: CAWSGLSGEIYF; DNA: TGTGCCTGGAGTGGATTGTCGGGAGAGATATATTTT
size: many; J: TRBJ2-1; D: -; V: TRBV20-1; CDR3: CSARDFNYNEQFF; DNA: TGCAGTGCTAGAGATTTCAACTACAATGAGCAGTTCTTC
size: many; J: TRBJ1-2; D: TRBD1; V: TRBV4-3; CDR3: CASSQRTGEHGYTF; DNA: TGCGCCAGCAGCCAACGGACAGGGGAGCATGGCTACACCTTC
size: many; J: TRBJ2-7; D: -; V: TRBV11-2; CDR3: CASSLTRTHEQYF; DNA: TGTGCCAGCAGCTTGACTAGAACCCACGAGCAGTACTTC
size: -; J: TRBJ2-1; D: TRBD2; V: TRBV7-9; CDR3: CASGSGLAGVNEQFF; DNA: TGTGCCAGCGGCTCGGGACTAGCGGGAGTCAATGAGCAGTTCTTC
size: many; J: TRBJ2-1; D: -; V: TRBV14; CDR3: CASSPGRGDNEQFF; DNA: TGTGCCAGCAGCCCCGGTCGAGGCGACAATGAGCAGTTCTTC
size: few; J: TRBJ2-1; D: -; V: TRBV20-1; CDR3: CSAWASASRYNEQFF; DNA: TGCAGTGCCTGGGCCTCGGCTAGCAGGTACAATGAGCAGTTCTTC
size: few; J: TRBJ2-1; D: -; V: TRBV12-3/TRBV12-4; CDR3: CASSFQDARFF; DNA: TGTGCCAGCAGTTTCCAGGATGCCAGGTTCTTC
size: many; J: TRBJ2-7; D: -; V: TRBV20-1; CDR3: CSARDPGHTGFEQYF; DNA: TGCAGTGCTAGAGACCCGGGACACACGGGGTTCGAGCAGTACTTC
size: many; J: TRBJ2-2; D: TRBD1; V: TRBV6-6; CDR3: CASSYRDRGLSGELFF; DNA: TGTGCCAGCAGTTACAGGGACAGGGGCCTGTCCGGGGAGCTGTTTTTT
size: many; J: TRBJ1-2; D: -; V: TRBV28; CDR3: CASSLLGEVYGYTF; DNA: TGTGCCAGCAGTTTGTTGGGGGAAGTCTATGGCTACACCTTC
size: many; J: TRBJ2-3; D: -; V: TRBV7-9; CDR3: CASSSMDTQYF; DNA: TGTGCCAGCAGCTCGATGGATACGCAGTATTTT
size: many; J: TRBJ2-1; D: TRBD2; V: TRBV7-9; CDR3: CASSYGTINNEQFF; DNA: TGTGCCAGCAGCTACGGGACTATAAACAATGAGCAGTTCTTC
size: many; J: TRBJ2-3; D: TRBD2; V: TRBV28; CDR3: CASRPGLAGEPVSVTQYF; DNA: TGTGCCAGCAGACCGGGACTAGCGGGAGAGCCTGTCTCCGTTACGCAGTATTTT
size: many; J: TRBJ2-5; D: -; V: TRBV3-1; CDR3: CASSQYRHTQETQYF; DNA: TGTGCCAGCAGCCAATATAGACATACCCAAGAGACCCAGTACTTC
size: few; J: TRBJ2-7; D: -; V: TRBV19; CDR3: CATGTYEQYF; DNA: TGTGCCACAGGAACCTACGAGCAGTACTTC
size: -; J: TRBJ2-3; D: -; V: TRBV11-1; CDR3: CASSFSSLLSTDTQYF; DNA: TGTGCCAGCAGCTTTTCTAGCCTTCTTAGCACAGATACGCAGTATTTT
size: many; J: TRBJ1-4; D: -; V: TRBV21-1; CDR3: CASSKGGSAISNEKLFF; DNA: TGTGCCAGCAGCAAAGGGGGGTCTGCGATTTCTAATGAAAAACTGTTTTTT
size: many; J: TRBJ2-3; D: -; V: TRBV30; CDR3: CAWGGTSTDTQYF; DNA: TGTGCCTGGGGCGGGACGAGCACAGATACGCAGTATTTT
size: -; J: TRBJ2-1; D: -; V: TRBV19; CDR3: CASSYSASSYNEQFF; DNA: TGTGCCAGTAGTTATAGCGCAAGCTCCTACAATGAGCAGTTCTTC
size: many; J: TRBJ2-2; D: TRBD2; V: TRBV29-1; CDR3: CSVEAGRRAGELFF; DNA: TGCAGCGTTGAGGCCGGGAGGAGGGCCGGGGAGCTGTTTTTT
size: many; J: TRBJ2-7; D: -; V: TRBV7-6; CDR3: CASTSNAYEQYF; DNA: TGTGCCAGCACCTCAAATGCCTACGAGCAGTACTTC